This T cell receptor beta chain was captured in a study of PD-L1 blockade in urothelial cancer. About the research overall: Patients previously received 0 to 3 chemotherapy regimens.

Clones were sequenced by immunoSEQ multiplex PCR, and TCRdb holds only the in-frame ones, with some missing. The top ten clones hold 3.2% of a sample with 130,000 or so clones, less than 85% of them seen once. V was shortened by 2 bases and J by 7 bases, with 15 bases between the two germline ends. Germline lookup yields CDR1 MDHEN and CDR2 SYDVKM. The CDR3 length is 15 residues. Time point in this sample: pretreatment peripheral blood. The receptor comes from a man in his fifties or sixties with urothelial cancer. This chain joins TRBV28 and TRBJ1-5; maybe TRBD1 (6 bases). The sample here was PBMCs, taken around atezolizumab (anti-PD-L1) treatment. CDR3 residues: CASSLEGGGHQPQHF. DNA for the CDR3: TGTGCCAGCAGTTTAGAAGGGGGGGGTCACCAGCCCCAGCATTTT.